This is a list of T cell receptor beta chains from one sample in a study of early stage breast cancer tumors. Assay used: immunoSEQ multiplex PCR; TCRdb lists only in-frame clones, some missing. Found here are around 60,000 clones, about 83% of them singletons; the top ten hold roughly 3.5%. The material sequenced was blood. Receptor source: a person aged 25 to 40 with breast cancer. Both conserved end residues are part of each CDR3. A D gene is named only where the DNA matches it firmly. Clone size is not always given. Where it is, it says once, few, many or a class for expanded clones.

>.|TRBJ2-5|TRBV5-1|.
TGCGCCAGCAGCCCGCAGGGGGGAATGGGGGAGACCCAGTACTTC
CASSPQGGMGETQYF
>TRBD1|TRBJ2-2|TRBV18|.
TGTGCCAGCTCCACAGGGGACACCGGGGAGCTGTTTTTT
CASSTGDTGELFF
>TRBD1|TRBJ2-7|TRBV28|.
TGTGCCAGCAGCCAGGGGGACACCCCCTACGAGCAGTACTTC
CASSQGDTPYEQYF
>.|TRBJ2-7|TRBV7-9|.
TGTGCCAGCAGCCAAGGGCGCGAGCAGTACTTC
CASSQGREQYF
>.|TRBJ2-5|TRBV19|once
TGTGCCAGTAGTATCGCGGAGGAGTACCAAGAGACCCAGTACTTC
CASSIAEEYQETQYF
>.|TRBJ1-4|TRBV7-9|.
TGTGCCAGCAGCTTAGCGCGCCGGGACCGTGCAACTAATGAAAAACTGTTTTTT
CASSLARRDRATNEKLFF
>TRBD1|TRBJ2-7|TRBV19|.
TGTGCCAGTAGTCCAGCCGGGACAGGGTCCTACGAGCAGTACTTC
CASSPAGTGSYEQYF
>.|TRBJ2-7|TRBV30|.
TGTGCCTGGAGTGCCGGACAGCGCTACGAGCAGTACTTC
CAWSAGQRYEQYF
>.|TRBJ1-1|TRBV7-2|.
TGTGCCAGCAGCTTCGAGGGAAGAGTGAACACTGAAGCTTTCTTT
CASSFEGRVNTEAFF
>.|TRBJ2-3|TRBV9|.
TGTGCCAGCAGCGTAGCGTTAGGGCTAGGAACAGATACGCAGTATTTT
CASSVALGLGTDTQYF
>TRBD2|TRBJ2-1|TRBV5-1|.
TGCGCCAGCAGCTTGGCCAGGCGGGGACTAGCGGGAGACAATGAGCAGTTCTTC
CASSLARRGLAGDNEQFF
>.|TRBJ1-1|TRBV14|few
TGTGCCAGCAGCCAAGAATTAGGCACTGAAGCTTTCTTT
CASSQELGTEAFF
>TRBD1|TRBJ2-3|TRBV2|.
TGTGCCAGCAGTCGGGACAGGGGGATCACAGATACGCAGTATTTT
CASSRDRGITDTQYF
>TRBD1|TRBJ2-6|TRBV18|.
TGTGCCAGCTCACCACCATACCGTATGCACCGGACCGGGACAGGGTCCTCTGGGGCCAACGTCCTGACTTTC
CASSPPYRMHRTGTGSSGANVLTF
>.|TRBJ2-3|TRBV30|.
TGTGCCTGGAGTGTCCGGAGGGCAGATACGCAGTATTTT
CAWSVRRADTQYF
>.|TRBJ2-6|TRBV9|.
TGTGCCAGCAGCGTAGAAGCGAGTGGGGCCAACGTCCTGACTTTC
CASSVEASGANVLTF
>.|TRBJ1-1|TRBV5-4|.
TGTGCCAGCAGACCTGGTGGACAGAGGAACACTGAAGCTTTCTTT
CASRPGGQRNTEAFF